Shown below are 22 T cell receptor beta chains from a single sample sequenced in a study of shared clonotypes between healthy human individuals (dated by TCRdb to about 2020). The library was built by means of the immunoSEQ multiplex PCR assay. What TCRdb holds here is the immuneACCESS table cut down to in-frame rearrangements. Part of the clones is not present; checked against another copy, under half of the missing clones reflect an unresolved V gene, and the others are unexplained. This sample has 1,500,000 or so clones in its table, and approximately 98.5% of those were observed once. The ten most abundant clones make up approximately 0.4% of the sample. The sequenced material came from naive CD4+ T cells sorted from blood. The sample's cell subset or site label, in plain terms: CD45RA+ positively selected. The source is a man aged 25-45 years in good health.

The chain uses TRBV10-1 and TRBJ2-3, with 8 bases lining up with TRBD1. This CDR3 contains 16 residues. Germline lookup yields CDR1 WNHNN and CDR2 SYGVQD (reference sequence). V shed 4 bases, J shed 1 base, and the junction held 7 bases outside the gene matches. Here the CDR3 DNA reads TGCGCCAGCAGTGGGCAGGGGGCTTGGGGCACAGATACGCAGTATTTT. Amino acid sequence: CASSGQGAWGTDTQYF.

The chain recombines TRBV7-2 with TRBJ1-2; 8 positions match TRBD1. V trimming: 4 bases; J trimming: 14 bases; junction bases outside the gene matches: 9. The CDR3 spans 12 residues. The germline V gene has CDR1 SGHTA and CDR2 FQGNSA. CDR3 nucleotides: TGTGCCAGCAGCTCCGGGACAGGCGATCGGACCTTC. It translates to CASSSGTGDRTF. Looking up the rest from reference TRBV7-2 and TRBJ1-2 gives the full variable domain: GAGVSQSPSNKVTEKGKDVELRCDPISGHTALYWYRQSLGQGLEFLIYFQGNSAPDKSGLPSDRFSAERTGGSVSTLTIQRTQQEDSAVYLCASSSGTGDRTFGSGTRLTVV.

This clone was picked up one time. The rearrangement joins TRBV5-4 to TRBJ1-1; perhaps TRBD1 as D (5 bases). This CDR3 is built from 14 residues. The V gene lost 7 bases and the J gene lost 2 bases, with 15 bases spanning the gap. In germline, CDR1 is SGHNT, CDR2 YYREEE (reference sequence). CDR3 DNA sequence: TGTGCCAGCCGCACACATCAGGGCAACACTGAAGCTTTCTTT. It translates to CASRTHQGNTEAFF.

V gene TRBV19 combines with J gene TRBJ1-2, with a tentative D call TRBD1 (5 bases). The CDR3 is 13 residues long. The V gene's germline CDR1 is LNHDA and CDR2 SQIVND (reference sequence). V lost 4 bases and J 4 bases, leaving 10 bases between the germline ends. Here the CDR3 reads CASSNRDSYGYTF. In DNA, the CDR3 is TGTGCCAGTAGTAATAGGGACTCCTATGGCTACACCTTC.

The chain employs TRBV4-3 and TRBJ2-5; 7 bases agree with TRBD2. Germline trimming cut 0 bases from V and 1 base from J; bases unmatched to any gene: 17. The CDR3 consists of 20 residues. Germline CDR1 reads LGHNA; CDR2 reads YSLEER. CDR3 residues: CASSQDLRWASGGPQETQYF. CDR3 DNA sequence: TGCGCCAGCAGCCAAGATCTTCGGTGGGCTAGCGGAGGCCCCCAAGAGACCCAGTACTTC.

Concerning this clone itself: The identical CDR3 is also encoded by other nucleotide sequences in the sample. The chain joins TRBV6-5 to TRBJ1-5, with D possibly matching TRBD1 (6 bases). The CDR3 runs 15 residues. The V end lost 6 bases, the J end lost 0 bases, and 12 bases lay between the germline ends. Germline-derived CDR1 and CDR2 are MNHEY and SVGAGI. The CDR3 loop is CASSSDRNSNQPQHF. Here the CDR3 DNA reads TGTGCCAGCAGCTCGGACAGAAATAGCAATCAGCCCCAGCATTTT.

CDR3 residues: CASSLDADLAKNIQYF. CDR3 coding DNA: TGTGCCAGCAGCTTAGATGCAGATCTAGCCAAAAACATTCAGTACTTC. V usage is TRBV5-4 and J usage is TRBJ2-4; D not certain. The length of the CDR3 is 16 residues. The germline gives CDR1 SGHNT, CDR2 YYREEE (reference sequence). The V and J ends lost 2 bases and 0 bases respectively, with 12 bases between them.

V gene TRBV5-4 combines with J gene TRBJ1-2; D might be TRBD1 (5 bases). Germline V gene lookup returns CDR1 SGHNT and CDR2 YYREEE (reference sequence). The ends were cut back, 4 bases at V and 7 bases at J, with 17 bases in the middle. This CDR3 has 14 amino acids. The CDR3 here is CASSGGSQGPGYTF. The CDR3 DNA is TGTGCCAGCAGCGGCGGGTCCCAGGGTCCTGGCTACACCTTC.

With respect to this clone: The same CDR3 also results from other DNA sequences found in this sample. The rearrangement links TRBV7-2 to TRBJ2-3; D call uncertain. The germline CDR1 and CDR2 sequences are SGHTA and FQGNSA. Trimming removed 6 bases at V and 0 bases at J, with 4 bases between. This CDR3 is 12 amino acids long. CDR3 DNA sequence: TGTGCCAGCAGACGGAGCACAGATACGCAGTATTTT. Its protein product is CASRRSTDTQYF.

The J gene is TRBJ1-4, the V gene TRBV25-1, with unresolved D. Trimming shortened V by 6 bases and J by 2 bases, and 16 bases separated the two germline ends. Looked up from germline, CDR1 is MGHDK and CDR2 is SYGVNS. The CDR3 is 16 residues long. The CDR3 sequence is CASRVGNSATNEKLFF. The DNA of the CDR3 is TGTGCCAGCAGGGTTGGGAACAGTGCTACTAATGAAAAACTGTTTTTT.

Points on this clone: In the same sample, other DNA sequences code for this CDR3. The J gene is TRBJ2-1, the V gene TRBV9, with D perhaps matching TRBD1 (6 bases). Germline V lookup: CDR1 SGDLS, CDR2 YYNGEE. The CDR3 extends over 13 amino acids. The V and J ends lost 1 base and 4 bases respectively, with 6 bases between them. CDR3 DNA sequence: TGTGCCAGCAGCGTACAGGGGTACAATGAGCAGTTCTTC. Its translation is CASSVQGYNEQFF.

The chain recombines TRBV23-1 with TRBJ2-1; TRBD1 might be the D (5 bases). TRBV23-1 is treated as an ORF (open reading frame) with a function not yet certain. V dropped 8 bases and J dropped 4 bases, with 12 bases sitting between them. This CDR3 is built from 13 residues. The CDR3 loop reads CASPHPGYNEQFF. CDR3 coding DNA: TGCGCCAGCCCCCACCCAGGGTACAATGAGCAGTTCTTC.

This sequence joins TRBV7-9 and TRBJ1-3; D possibly corresponds to TRBD1 (6 bases). Germline CDR1 SEHNR, CDR2 FQNEAQ (reference sequence). This CDR3 has 16 residues. Trimming cost V 4 bases and J 0 bases, with 13 bases left between them. CDR3 protein: CASSYLDSVSGNTIYF. Here the CDR3 DNA reads TGTGCCAGCAGCTACCTGGACAGCGTCTCTGGAAACACCATATATTTT. The whole variable domain, remainder taken from reference TRBV7-9 and TRBJ1-3, is DTGVSQNPRHKITKRGQNVTFRCDPISEHNRLYWYRQTLGQGPEFLTYFQNEAQLEKSRLLSDRFSAERPKGSFSTLEIQRTEQGDSAMYLCASSYLDSVSGNTIYFGEGSWLTVV.

The rearrangement links TRBV6-1 to TRBJ1-1; D is uncertain. This CDR3 has 12 amino acids. The V end was cut by 1 base, the J end by 10 bases, with 10 bases between. CDR1 is MNHNS and CDR2 is SASEGT in the germline V gene. The CDR3 sequence: CASSEGVRAAFF. CDR3 DNA: TGTGCCAGCAGTGAAGGGGTGAGGGCAGCTTTCTTT.

This chain connects TRBV27 to TRBJ2-3; TRBD2 matches at 7 bases. V was pared by 0 bases and J by 4 bases, with 7 bases of the junction left unmatched. From germline, CDR1 is MNHEY and CDR2 SMNVEV (reference sequence). The CDR3 contains 16 residues. CDR3 residues: CASSLSGGRRSDTQYF. In DNA, the CDR3 is TGTGCCAGCAGTTTATCCGGCGGGAGACGATCAGATACGCAGTATTTT.

The V gene is TRBV10-1, the J gene TRBJ2-7; weak D call: TRBD2 (5 bases). This CDR3 is 15 amino acids long. Trimming shortened V by 0 bases and J by 2 bases, and 11 bases separated the two germline ends. CDR1 is WNHNN, CDR2 SYGVQD, per germline (reference sequence). In nucleotides, the CDR3 is TGCGCCAGCAGTGAGTCCGGAGGTGTTCCCTACGAGCAGTACTTC. This encodes CASSESGGVPYEQYF.

The rearrangement uses TRBV15 and TRBJ2-5; 10 nucleotides match TRBD2. Germline V gene data show CDR1 as LNHNV and CDR2 as YYDKDF (reference sequence). This CDR3 has 15 amino acids. The V and J ends lost 2 bases and 5 bases, in that order; junction bases with no gene match: 5. The CDR3 DNA reads TGTGCCACCAGCAGATTAGCGGGAGGTCCCGAGACCCAGTACTTC. Its translation: CATSRLAGGPETQYF.

The chain employs TRBV21-1 and TRBJ2-7; the table's D call, TRBD1, was not checked against the DNA. TRBV21-1 is termed a pseudogene. CDR3 length: 15 amino acids. The CDR3: CASSKGRRQDYEQYF. DNA of the CDR3: TGTGCCAGCAGCAAAGGAAGGAGACAGGACTACGAGCAGTACTTC.

The CDR3 region is CASRAPTGVGTEAFF. The CDR3 nucleotides are TGTGCCAGCAGGGCCCCAACGGGGGTGGGCACTGAAGCTTTCTTT. The rearrangement uses TRBV25-1 and TRBJ1-1; D might be TRBD1 (5 bases). Germline values: CDR1 MGHDK, CDR2 SYGVNS. The CDR3 runs to 15 residues. The V end lost 6 bases, the J end lost 4 bases, and 18 bases lay between the germline ends.

V gene TRBV15 combines with J gene TRBJ2-7, with D tentatively TRBD1 (5 bases). Per germline, CDR1 LNHNV and CDR2 YYDKDF (reference sequence). With 5 bases removed from V and 2 bases from J, the gap between germline ends came to 10 bases. CDR3 length: 13 amino acids. CDR3 sequence reads: CATSPTGAYEQYF. The CDR3 nucleotides are TGTGCCACCAGCCCTACAGGAGCCTACGAGCAGTACTTC.

As for this clone: Within the sample, other DNA sequences also encode this same CDR3. The J gene is TRBJ2-7, the V gene TRBV20-1; no firm D call. Germline V gene sequence: CDR1 DFQATT, CDR2 SNEGSKA (reference sequence). V lost 3 bases to trimming and J lost 6 bases, with 6 bases between them. This CDR3 contains 10 residues. The chain's CDR3 is CSASLSEQYF. The CDR3, as DNA: TGCAGTGCTAGCCTCTCCGAGCAGTACTTC.

Comments on this clone: Within the sample, other DNA sequences also encode this same CDR3. The chain links TRBV27 to TRBJ1-1; D is unclear. The CDR3 is made up of 13 amino acids. Germline V lookup: CDR1 MNHEY, CDR2 SMNVEV (reference sequence). V lost 3 bases and J 1 base, leaving 6 bases between the germline ends. As DNA, the CDR3 is TGTGCCAGCAGTTTGAGACCGAACACTGAAGCTTTCTTT. Translated: CASSLRPNTEAFF.